These 15 T cell receptor beta chains share one sample of origin, sequenced in a study of blood T cell repertoires in COVID-19. The assay was immunoSEQ multiplex PCR, and TCRdb's table has in-frame clones only and misses some. Of around 150,000 clones detected, roughly 83% appear once; the ten largest clones hold 10% to 15%. Sequences were obtained from PBMCs or T cells enriched from blood (not recorded which). The receptors stem from a woman in her sixties or seventies who had recovered from COVID-19.

The V gene is TRBV5-1, the J gene TRBJ1-1; the D gene is possibly TRBD1 (5 bases). The CDR3 runs 15 residues. Deletions cut 4 bases from V and 3 bases from J, with 16 bases between. CDR1 is SGHRS and CDR2 is YFSETQ in the germline V gene. The CDR3: CASSPDQGRYTEAFF. The CDR3 DNA reads as TGCGCCAGCAGCCCGGACCAGGGTCGGTACACTGAAGCTTTCTTT.

The chain joins TRBV7-6 to TRBJ1-1; 7 bases are shared with TRBD1. V lost 5 bases and J lost 0; bases outside the gene matches: 9. Germline V CDR1 and CDR2: SGHVS, FNYEAQ. CDR3 length equals 16 residues. CDR3 in DNA: TGTGCCAGCAGCCCCCGGCCAGGGGGGATGAACACTGAAGCTTTCTTT. It translates to CASSPRPGGMNTEAFF.

The chain carries TRBV3-1 (or the pseudogene TRBV3-2) and TRBJ2-2, with a weak D call TRBD1 (7 bases). The CDR3 has 18 residues. The germline V gene encodes CDR1 LGHDT and CDR2 YNNKEL (reference sequence). Trimming cost V 1 base and J 2 bases, with 17 bases left between them. The DNA for the CDR3 is TGTGCCAGCAGCCAAGGCAGGGGGTTTAGCGGTAACACCGGGGAGCTGTTTTTT. Amino acid sequence: CASSQGRGFSGNTGELFF.

The chain carries TRBV2 and TRBJ1-1; 8 bases align to TRBD1. Germline V gene data show CDR1 as SNHLY and CDR2 as FYNNEI. Trimming took 7 bases from V and 11 from J; bases not matched to a gene: 15. The CDR3 length is 14 residues. The CDR3 is CASTITGGSGVAFF. The DNA of the CDR3 is TGTGCCAGCACTATTACAGGGGGTTCAGGGGTGGCTTTCTTT.

J is TRBJ1-2 and V is TRBV5-4; 9 bases are a match to TRBD1. From germline, CDR1 is SGHNT and CDR2 YYREEE (reference sequence). The V gene end was trimmed by 4 bases and the J gene end by 4 bases; junction bases not matched to a gene: 8. This CDR3 is 15 amino acids long. CDR3 coding DNA: TGTGCCAGCAGCGAGCTCTACAGGGGGCCCTATGGCTACACCTTC. It translates to CASSELYRGPYGYTF.

The chain employs TRBV7-9 and TRBJ2-1; TRBD2 aligns across 9 bases. CDR3 length: 14 amino acids. Per the germline V gene, CDR1 is SEHNR and CDR2 is FQNEAQ (reference sequence). CDR3 in DNA: TGTTCGGTTAGCGGGAGCCTTTTTTACAATGAGCAGTTCTTC. Its translation: CSVSGSLFYNEQFF.

The chain links TRBV12-3 or TRBV12-4 to TRBJ2-5, with D possibly being TRBD2 (5 bases). The CDR3 consists of 12 residues. V lost 1 base and J 5 bases, leaving 5 bases between the germline ends. CDR3 DNA sequence: TGTGCCAGCAGTTTAGGGAGGGAGACCCAGTACTTC. Encoded protein: CASSLGRETQYF.

The genes are TRBV20-1 and TRBJ2-3; D not certain. Germline lookup yields CDR1 DFQATT and CDR2 SNEGSKA (reference sequence). The germline V and J ends were trimmed by 6 bases and 6 bases, with 10 bases remaining between them. The CDR3 is made up of 11 amino acids. The CDR3 loop is CSAGDWDTQYF. CDR3 DNA sequence: TGCAGTGCCGGAGATTGGGATACGCAGTATTTT.

The table lists this clone with a few counts. The chain links TRBV7-8 to TRBJ1-3, with TRBD1 as a possible D gene (6 bases). Trimming shortened V by 7 bases and J by 2 bases, and 12 bases separated the two germline ends. This CDR3 spans 14 amino acids. Germline V CDR1 and CDR2: SGHVS, FQNEAQ. The CDR3 protein is CASTPQGTGNTIYF. The CDR3 bases are TGTGCCAGCACACCGCAGGGGACTGGAAACACCATATATTTT.

The rearrangement joins TRBV9 to TRBJ1-1; D is undetermined. The CDR3 is 15 residues long. CDR1 is SGDLS and CDR2 is YYNGEE in the germline V gene. V was trimmed by 4 bases and J by 4 bases, leaving 17 bases between them. The chain's CDR3 is CASSLGGIPSTEAFF. In DNA, the CDR3 is TGTGCCAGCAGCCTCGGAGGAATCCCGAGCACTGAAGCTTTCTTT. Together with reference TRBV9 and TRBJ1-1, the CDR3 gives the full variable domain: DSGVTQTPKHLITATGQRVTLRCSPRSGDLSVYWYQQSLDQGLQFLIQYYNGEERAKGNILERFSAQQFPDLHSELNLSSLELGDSALYFCASSLGGIPSTEAFFGQGTRLTVV.

The sample holds a few counts of this clone. The rearrangement uses TRBV19 and TRBJ1-1; maybe TRBD1 (5 bases). V was pared by 7 bases and J by 1 base, with 16 bases between. This CDR3 is 15 amino acids long. CDR1 and CDR2 from the germline V gene are LNHDA and SQIVND (reference sequence). CDR3 residues: CASIGDSDWNTEAFF. In nucleotides, the CDR3 is TGTGCCAGTATCGGAGACAGTGACTGGAACACTGAAGCTTTCTTT. The full variable domain, its missing parts supplied by reference TRBV19 and TRBJ1-1, is DGGITQSPKYLFRKEGQNVTLSCEQNLNHDAMYWYRQDPGQGLRLIYYSQIVNDFQKGDIAEGYSVSREKKESFPLTVTSAQKNPTAFYLCASIGDSDWNTEAFFGQGTRLTVV.

The V gene is TRBV4-2, the J gene TRBJ2-5, with D possibly being TRBD1 (5 bases). The length of the CDR3 is 14 residues. Germline loops: CDR1 LGHNA, CDR2 YNFKEQ. V lost 0 bases to trimming and J lost 5 bases, with 10 bases between them. CDR3 nucleotides: TGTGCCAGCAGCCAAGATGGGGCTATGGAGACCCAGTACTTC. Amino acid sequence: CASSQDGAMETQYF.

The chain joins TRBV28 to TRBJ2-2; TRBD1 matches 10 bases. V was clipped by 5 bases and J by 6 bases; unmatched bases: 6. Germline CDR1 MDHEN, CDR2 SYDVKM. This CDR3 has 15 residues. The CDR3 nucleotides are TGTGCCAGCAGTCGCGGGACAGGGGTGGCCGGGGAGCTGTTTTTT. As protein: CASSRGTGVAGELFF.

The V call is TRBV3-1 (or the pseudogene TRBV3-2), the J call TRBJ1-1; D is ambiguous. The germline CDR1 and CDR2 sequences are LGHDT and YNNKEL (reference sequence). Trimming cost V 1 base and J 6 bases, with 6 bases left between them. The CDR3 contains 12 residues. The CDR3 nucleotides read TGTGCCAGCAGCCAAGCTAGGTCTGAAGCTTTCTTT. Encoded protein: CASSQARSEAFF.

The chain is built from TRBV5-6 and TRBJ2-7; D might be TRBD1 (5 bases). The length of the CDR3 is 14 residues. Germline V lookup: CDR1 SGHDT, CDR2 YYEEEE. Trimming took off 3 bases at V and 2 bases at J, with 12 bases between the two ends. CDR3 in amino acids: CASSYGALPYEQYF. CDR3 coding DNA: TGTGCCAGCAGCTATGGGGCGCTACCCTACGAGCAGTACTTC.